The 10 T cell receptor beta chains reported below all come from one sample, sequenced in a study of T cell responses to AZD1222 COVID-19 vaccine. The repertoire was sequenced with immunoSEQ multiplex PCR; TCRdb's copy has only in-frame clones and lacks some. The table lists fewer than 100,000 clones, 90% of them singletons. This material consisted of peripheral blood, taken on day 0 of AZD1222 vaccination. These receptors came from an adult in good health.

The V and J genes are TRBV5-1 and TRBJ2-7, with D possibly matching TRBD1 (5 bases). The CDR3 covers 14 residues. Looked up from germline, CDR1 is SGHRS and CDR2 is YFSETQ. Trimming pared 3 bases from V and 1 base from J, leaving 11 bases between. This chain's CDR3 is CASSSDSTSYEQYF. The CDR3 nucleotides read TGCGCCAGCAGCTCAGACAGCACATCCTACGAGCAGTACTTC. The variable domain in full, with the rest retrieved from reference TRBV5-1 and TRBJ2-7, is KAGVTQTPRYLIKTRGQQVTLSCSPISGHRSVSWYQQTPGQGLQFLFEYFSETQRNKGNFPGRFSGRQFSNSRSEMNVSTLELGDSALYLCASSSDSTSYEQYFGPGTRLTVT.

The chain joins TRBV6-5 to TRBJ1-2; no definite D call. The V end lost 2 bases, the J end lost 1 base, and 14 bases lay between the germline ends. Germline values: CDR1 MNHEY, CDR2 SVGAGI. The CDR3 has 16 amino acids. CDR3 protein: CASSYRSGALNYGYTF. CDR3 DNA sequence: TGTGCCAGCAGTTACCGTTCGGGAGCCCTTAACTATGGCTACACCTTC.

This clone was observed a handful of times. The rearrangement links TRBV12-3 or TRBV12-4 to TRBJ2-7, with D uncertain. This CDR3 region has 12 residues. Trimming took 9 bases from V and 0 from J, leaving 9 bases between them. The chain's CDR3 is CASAFSSYEQYF. CDR3 DNA sequence: TGTGCCAGTGCTTTTAGCTCCTACGAGCAGTACTTC.

The V call is TRBV9, the J call TRBJ1-1, with D possibly TRBD1 on 5 matching bases. The germline V gene has CDR1 SGDLS and CDR2 YYNGEE. CDR3 size: 15 residues. Trimming stripped 3 bases from V and 1 base from J, with 13 bases between. DNA for the CDR3: TGTGCCAGCAGCGCCTTAGGGGAGGGGAACACTGAAGCTTTCTTT. It specifies CASSALGEGNTEAFF.

The V call is TRBV4-3, the J call TRBJ1-3, with TRBD1 matching over 8 bases. The V gene end was trimmed by 4 bases and the J gene end by 3 bases; junction bases not matched to a gene: 5. The CDR3 spans 15 residues. In germline, CDR1 is LGHNA, CDR2 YSLEER. CDR3: CASSPGQGVGNTIYF. The DNA of the CDR3 is TGCGCCAGCAGCCCAGGACAGGGAGTTGGAAACACCATATATTTT.

J is TRBJ1-1 and V is TRBV7-9; D possibly corresponds to TRBD1 (5 bases). The CDR3 is made up of 15 amino acids. Per germline, CDR1 SEHNR and CDR2 FQNEAQ (reference sequence). V lost 5 bases and J lost 2, with 15 bases in between. The CDR3 here is CASSPSGRANTEAFF. In DNA, the CDR3 is TGTGCCAGCAGCCCCTCGGGCAGGGCAAACACTGAAGCTTTCTTT.

This chain connects TRBV11-1 to TRBJ1-2; D unresolved. Germline lookup yields CDR1 SGHAT and CDR2 FQDESV (reference sequence). The CDR3 totals 15 residues. Between the trimmed V and J ends, which lost 1 base and 0 bases, there was a span of 9 bases. CDR3 sequence: CASSLDRVTNYGYTF. CDR3 nucleotide sequence: TGTGCCAGCAGCTTAGATCGGGTGACTAACTATGGCTACACCTTC.

V and J are TRBV18 and TRBJ2-7, with TRBD1 matching 9 bases. Trimming took 2 bases from V and 6 from J; bases not matched to a gene: 8. Looked up from germline, CDR1 is KGHSH and CDR2 is LQKENI. This CDR3 contains 15 residues. The CDR3 region is CASSPIVGQGTEQYF. The DNA for the CDR3 is TGTGCCAGCTCACCAATCGTCGGACAGGGGACCGAGCAGTACTTC.

The chain couples TRBV7-3 to TRBJ2-2; D tentatively reads TRBD1 or TRBD2 (5 bases each). The CDR3 loop spans 13 amino acids. V lost 2 bases and J 6 bases, leaving 7 bases between the germline ends. In germline, CDR1 is SGHTA, CDR2 FQGTGA. The CDR3 DNA follows: TGTGCCAGCAGCTTAGGGGACCCCGGGGAGCTGTTTTTT. Translating it yields CASSLGDPGELFF.

The chain carries TRBV5-1 and TRBJ2-7; the match to TRBD1 covers 9 bases. The CDR3 spans 14 residues. The V and J ends lost 3 bases and 4 bases, in that order; junction bases with no gene match: 5. Germline CDR1 is SGHRS and CDR2 is YFSETQ. The CDR3 is CASSSGTGLYEQYF. DNA of the CDR3: TGCGCCAGCAGCTCCGGGACAGGGTTGTACGAGCAGTACTTC.